This section outlines one T cell receptor beta chain sequence together with its context. This sample is drawn from a study of blood T cell repertoires in COVID-19. Produced via immunoSEQ multiplex PCR; TCRdb's table is partial and in-frame only. This table has 110,000 or so clones, about 83% appearing once. The receptor's source is a woman in her forties or fifties with acute or convalescent COVID-19. Sequencing used peripheral blood.

CDR3 sequence reads: CASSLTSSYNSPLHF. The DNA of the CDR3 is TGCGCCAGCAGCTTGACGAGCTCCTATAATTCACCCCTCCACTTT. The chain combines TRBV5-1 with TRBJ1-6; no reliable D call. The V end was cut by 1 base, the J end by 0 bases, with 5 bases between. The CDR3 has 15 residues. Germline CDR1 is SGHRS and CDR2 is YFSETQ.